This T cell receptor (beta chain) was sequenced during a study of CD8+CD57+ T cells in acquired aplastic anemia. Whoever was chosen for sequencing had shown CD8+CD57+ cell expansion by flow cytometry. Genomic DNA constituted the template upon which TCR beta VDJ and CDR3 profiling was performed. One entry per CDR3 protein results from TCRdb running MiXCR on the reads. This sample has some 180,000 distinct CDR3 sequences, with around 50% found just once. The receptor comes from a human donor with aplastic anemia. Sequencing was carried out using sorted CD4+, CD8+, or CD8+CD57+ T cells (not recorded which) from PBMCs.

CDR3 loop: CASSIGGLGGNTIYF. In DNA form, the CDR3 reads TGTGCCAGTAGTATCGGAGGGTTAGGTGGAAACACCATATATTTT. The chain links TRBV19 to TRBJ1-3; D is unresolved. The CDR3 spans 15 residues. Trimming removed 3 bases at V and 3 bases at J, with 12 bases between. The germline V gene has CDR1 LNHDA and CDR2 SQIVND (reference sequence).